This TCR beta chain was retrieved from a study of cytomegalovirus exposure and HLA in healthy donors. About the study: Falling in the Caucasian-associated ancestry cluster were about 80% of under 450 genotyped donors. Study conclusions and caveats: Later analysis revealed greater clonal expansion in HLA-associated TCR beta chains than in equally common others. A prior analysis recorded that most TCR beta V segments were productive about 87% or about 30% of the time. For presence/absence analyses, sequencing depth was assumed to be roughly uniform across donors.

A word on this clone: The antigen remains unidentified.

The PCR used 60 Vbeta and 13 Jbeta primers. Only in-frame clones appear in the TCRdb table, and some are missing; sequencing was by immunoSEQ multiplex PCR. The table lists some 57,000 clones, 70% to 90% of them singletons, with approximately 1.5% in the top ten. The source of this sequence is a young man in good health and CMV-seropositive. What was sequenced was PBMCs.

The CDR3 spells CAWTRQVNQPQHF. The CDR3 DNA reads TGTGCCTGGACACGACAGGTAAACCAGCCCCAGCATTTT. The V call is TRBV30, the J call TRBJ1-5, with D maybe TRBD1 (6 bases). This CDR3 is built from 13 residues. Germline values: CDR1 GTSNPN, CDR2 SVGIG (reference sequence). V was trimmed by 4 bases and J by 7 bases, leaving 14 bases between them.